This T cell receptor (beta chain) appears in the sequencing data of a study of shared clonotypes between healthy human individuals. Study-level results: A handful of donors held approximately 4.5% of naive CD4 clonotypes in common. As a rule, naive subsets had a larger estimated richness than memory subsets.

The authors distributed each subset's genomic DNA evenly over several immunoSEQ plates. Sequenced by immunoSEQ multiplex PCR; TCRdb stores in-frame clones only, minus some. The repertoire holds about 2,500,000 clones, with around nine tenths as singletons. Germline V gives CDR1 SGHDT, CDR2 YYEEEE. The CDR3 sequence is 14 residues long. V lost 0 bases, J lost 4 bases, and 10 bases lay in between. A remark on this clone: Its specificity is unknown.

This chain links TRBV5-6 with TRBJ1-2; D not resolved. The TCR originated in a man between 18 and 35 years old in good health. Sequenced sample: naive CD4+ T cells sorted from blood. Subset indicated: CD45RA+ positively selected. CDR3 loop: CASSLESGVYGYTF. The CDR3, as DNA: TGTGCCAGCAGCTTGGAGTCAGGCGTCTATGGCTACACCTTC. The full variable domain, with the rest looked up from reference TRBV5-6 and TRBJ1-2, is DAGVTQSPTHLIKTRGQQVTLRCSPKSGHDTVSWYQQALGQGPQFIFQYYEEEERQRGNFPDRFSGHQFPNYSSELNVNALLLGDSALYLCASSLESGVYGYTFGSGTRLTVV.